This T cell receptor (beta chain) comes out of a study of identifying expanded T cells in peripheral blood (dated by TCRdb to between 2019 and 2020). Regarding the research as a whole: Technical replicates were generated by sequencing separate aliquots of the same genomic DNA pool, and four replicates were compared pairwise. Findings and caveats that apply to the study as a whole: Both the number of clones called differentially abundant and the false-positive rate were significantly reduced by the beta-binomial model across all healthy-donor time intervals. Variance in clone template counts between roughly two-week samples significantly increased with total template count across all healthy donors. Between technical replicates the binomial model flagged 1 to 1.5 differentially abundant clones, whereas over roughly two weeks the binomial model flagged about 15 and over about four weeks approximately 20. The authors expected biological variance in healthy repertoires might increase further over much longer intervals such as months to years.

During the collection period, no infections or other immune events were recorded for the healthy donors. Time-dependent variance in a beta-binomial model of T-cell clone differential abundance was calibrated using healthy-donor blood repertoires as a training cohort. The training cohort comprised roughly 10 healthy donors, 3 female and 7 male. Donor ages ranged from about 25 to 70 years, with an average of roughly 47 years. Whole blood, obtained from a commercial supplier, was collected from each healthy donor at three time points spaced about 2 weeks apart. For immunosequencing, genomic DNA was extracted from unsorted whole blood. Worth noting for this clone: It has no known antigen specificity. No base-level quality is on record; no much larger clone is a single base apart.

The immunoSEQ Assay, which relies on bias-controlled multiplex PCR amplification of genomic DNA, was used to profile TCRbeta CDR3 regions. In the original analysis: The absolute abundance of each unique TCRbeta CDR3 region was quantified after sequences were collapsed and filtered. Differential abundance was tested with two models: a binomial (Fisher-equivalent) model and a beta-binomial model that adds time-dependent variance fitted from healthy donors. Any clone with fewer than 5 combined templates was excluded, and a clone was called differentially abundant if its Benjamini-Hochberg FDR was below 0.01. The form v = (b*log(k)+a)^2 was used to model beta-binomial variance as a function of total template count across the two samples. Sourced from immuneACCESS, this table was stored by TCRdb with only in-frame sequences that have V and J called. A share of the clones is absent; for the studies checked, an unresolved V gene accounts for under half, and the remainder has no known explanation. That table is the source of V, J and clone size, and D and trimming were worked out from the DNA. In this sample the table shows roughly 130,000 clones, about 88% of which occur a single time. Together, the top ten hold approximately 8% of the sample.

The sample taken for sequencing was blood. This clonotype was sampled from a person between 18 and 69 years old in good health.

The bases read TGTGCCTGGAGTGCCAAAGGACAGGGGAACACTGAAGCTTTCTTT. It translates to CAWSAKGQGNTEAFF. This sequence uses TRBV30 and TRBJ1-1, and TRBD1 aligns with 8 junction nucleotides. Trimming leaves V shorter by 1 base and J shorter by 1 base, with the junction holding 5 bases beyond the gene matches. The germline V gene (reference sequence) specifies GTSNPN as CDR1 and SVGIG as CDR2. The CDR3 starts with the cysteine, ends with the phenylalanine, and has 15 residues. Only the CDR3 DNA stays, 45 bases, in frame from base 1. Beyond the CDR3, the reference TRBV30 and TRBJ1-1 genes provide the residues; the full variable domain reads: SQTIHQWPATLVQPVGSPLSLECTVEGTSNPNLYWYRQAAGRGLQLLFYSVGIGQISSEVPQNLSASRPQDRQFILSSKKLLLSDSGFYLCAWSAKGQGNTEAFFGQGTRLTVV.